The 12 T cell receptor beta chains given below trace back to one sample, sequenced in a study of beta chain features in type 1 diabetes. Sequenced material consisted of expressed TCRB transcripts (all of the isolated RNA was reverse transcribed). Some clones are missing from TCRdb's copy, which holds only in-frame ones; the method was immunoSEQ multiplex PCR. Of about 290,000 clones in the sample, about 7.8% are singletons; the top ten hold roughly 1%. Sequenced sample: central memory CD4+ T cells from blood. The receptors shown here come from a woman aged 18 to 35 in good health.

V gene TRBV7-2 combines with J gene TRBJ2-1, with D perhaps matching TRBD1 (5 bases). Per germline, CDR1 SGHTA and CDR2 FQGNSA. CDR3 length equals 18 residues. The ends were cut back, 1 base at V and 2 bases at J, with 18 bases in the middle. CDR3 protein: CASSLGLAGIKPYNEQFF. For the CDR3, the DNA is TGTGCCAGCAGCTTAGGTCTGGCAGGGATCAAACCCTACAATGAGCAGTTCTTC.

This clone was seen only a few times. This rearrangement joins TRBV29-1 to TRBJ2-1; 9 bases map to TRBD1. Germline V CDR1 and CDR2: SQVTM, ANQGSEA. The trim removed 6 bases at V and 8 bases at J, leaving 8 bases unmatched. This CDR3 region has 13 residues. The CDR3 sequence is CSVAGQGIYEQFF. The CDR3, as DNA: TGCAGCGTGGCGGGACAGGGCATCTATGAGCAGTTCTTC.

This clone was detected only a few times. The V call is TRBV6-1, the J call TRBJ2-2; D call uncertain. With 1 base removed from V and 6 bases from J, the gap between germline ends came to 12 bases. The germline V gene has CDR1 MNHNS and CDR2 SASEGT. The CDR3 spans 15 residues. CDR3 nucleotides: TGTGCCAGCAGTGAAGGGGTGGTGATGGCCGGGGAGCTGTTTTTT. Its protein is CASSEGVVMAGELFF.

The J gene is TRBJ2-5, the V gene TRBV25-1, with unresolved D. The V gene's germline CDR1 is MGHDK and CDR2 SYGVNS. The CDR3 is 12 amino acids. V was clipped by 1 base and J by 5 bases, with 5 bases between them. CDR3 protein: CASSESPETQYF. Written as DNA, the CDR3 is TGTGCCAGCAGTGAATCCCCCGAGACCCAGTACTTC.

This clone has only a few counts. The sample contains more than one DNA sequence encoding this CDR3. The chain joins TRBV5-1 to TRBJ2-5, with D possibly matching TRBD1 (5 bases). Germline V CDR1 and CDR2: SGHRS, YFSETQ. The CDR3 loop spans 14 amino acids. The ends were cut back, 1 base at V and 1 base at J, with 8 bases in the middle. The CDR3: CASSLFGAQETQYF. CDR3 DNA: TGCGCCAGCAGCTTGTTTGGGGCCCAAGAGACCCAGTACTTC.

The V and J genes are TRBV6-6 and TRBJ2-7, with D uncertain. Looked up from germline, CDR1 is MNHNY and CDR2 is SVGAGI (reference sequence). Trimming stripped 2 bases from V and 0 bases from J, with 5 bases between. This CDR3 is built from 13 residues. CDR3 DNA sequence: TGTGCCAGCAGTTACACCGACTCCTACGAGCAGTACGTC. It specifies CASSYTDSYEQYV.

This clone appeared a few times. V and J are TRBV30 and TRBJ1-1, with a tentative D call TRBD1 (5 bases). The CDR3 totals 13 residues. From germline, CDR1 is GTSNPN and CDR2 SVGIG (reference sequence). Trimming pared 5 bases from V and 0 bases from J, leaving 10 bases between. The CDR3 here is CAWGKTVNTEAFF. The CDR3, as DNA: TGTGCCTGGGGAAAGACAGTGAACACTGAAGCTTTCTTT. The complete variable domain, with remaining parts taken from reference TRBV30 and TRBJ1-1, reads SQTIHQWPATLVQPVGSPLSLECTVEGTSNPNLYWYRQAAGRGLQLLFYSVGIGQISSEVPQNLSASRPQDRQFILSSKKLLLSDSGFYLCAWGKTVNTEAFFGQGTRLTVV.

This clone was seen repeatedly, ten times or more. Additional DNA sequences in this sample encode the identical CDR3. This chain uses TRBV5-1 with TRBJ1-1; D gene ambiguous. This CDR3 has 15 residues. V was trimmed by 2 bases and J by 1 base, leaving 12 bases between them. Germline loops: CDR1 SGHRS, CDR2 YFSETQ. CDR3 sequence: CASSLDLGPNTEAFF. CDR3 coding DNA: TGCGCCAGCAGCTTAGACCTCGGGCCGAACACTGAAGCTTTCTTT.

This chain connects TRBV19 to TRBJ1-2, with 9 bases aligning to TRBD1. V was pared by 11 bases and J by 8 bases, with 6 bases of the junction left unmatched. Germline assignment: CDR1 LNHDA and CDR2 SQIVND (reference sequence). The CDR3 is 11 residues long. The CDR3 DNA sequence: TGTGCCGCCTACAGGGGGCAAGGCTACACCTTC. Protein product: CAAYRGQGYTF.

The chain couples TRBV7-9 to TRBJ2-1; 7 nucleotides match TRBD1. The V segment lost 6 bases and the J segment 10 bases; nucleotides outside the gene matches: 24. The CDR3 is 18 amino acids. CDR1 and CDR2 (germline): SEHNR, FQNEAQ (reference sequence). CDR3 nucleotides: TGTGCCAGCAGGACCTTCATTGACAGGGTAGGGACCGGGACCGAGCAGTTCTTC. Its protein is CASRTFIDRVGTGTEQFF.

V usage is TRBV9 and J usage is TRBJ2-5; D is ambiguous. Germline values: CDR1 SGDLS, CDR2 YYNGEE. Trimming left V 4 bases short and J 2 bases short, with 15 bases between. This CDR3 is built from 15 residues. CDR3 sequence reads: CASSQGMPIQETQYF. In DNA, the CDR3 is TGTGCCAGCAGCCAAGGGATGCCGATACAAGAGACCCAGTACTTC.

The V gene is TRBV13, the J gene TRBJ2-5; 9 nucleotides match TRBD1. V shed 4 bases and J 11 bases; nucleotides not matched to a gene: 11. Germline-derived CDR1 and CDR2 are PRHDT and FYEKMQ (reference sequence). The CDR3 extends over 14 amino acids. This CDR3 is CASSSWDRAGEQYF. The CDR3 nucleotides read TGTGCCAGCAGCTCCTGGGACAGGGCGGGGGAGCAGTACTTC.